The rows below give T cell receptor beta chains drawn from one sample of a study of beta chain features in type 1 diabetes. The repertoire was sequenced with immunoSEQ multiplex PCR; TCRdb's copy has only in-frame clones and lacks some. Of roughly 400,000 clones listed, about 15% are singletons. Material for sequencing was naive CD4+ T cells from blood. These receptors came from a man aged 25-45 years in good health. The CDR3 runs from the conserved cysteine through the conserved F or W. D genes are given only for firm matches. For some rows the clone size is stated as once, few or many, or as a class when expanded; others skip it.

v_call: TRBV25-1; cdr3_length: 14; d_call: -; j_call: TRBJ2-3; clone_size: few; cdr3_aa: CASSESGSTDTQYF; cdr3_nt: TGTGCCAGCAGTGAGTCGGGGAGCACAGATACGCAGTATTTT
v_call: TRBV4-3; cdr3_length: 16; d_call: -; j_call: TRBJ1-1; clone_size: -; cdr3_aa: CASSRQADLMNTEAFF; cdr3_nt: TGCGCCAGCAGCCGGCAGGCAGACCTCATGAACACTGAAGCTTTCTTT
v_call: TRBV5-4; cdr3_length: 16; d_call: TRBD1; j_call: TRBJ1-6; clone_size: few; cdr3_aa: CASSVGQGAGNSPLHF; cdr3_nt: TGTGCCAGCAGCGTGGGTCAGGGGGCTGGTAATTCACCCCTCCACTTT
v_call: TRBV6-5; cdr3_length: 12; d_call: -; j_call: TRBJ2-1; clone_size: -; cdr3_aa: CASISNWNEQFF; cdr3_nt: TGTGCCAGCATCTCTAACTGGAATGAGCAGTTCTTC
v_call: TRBV14; cdr3_length: 15; d_call: TRBD1; j_call: TRBJ2-1; clone_size: -; cdr3_aa: CASSLGQPQVGEQFF; cdr3_nt: TGTGCCAGCAGCCTGGGACAGCCCCAGGTAGGGGAGCAGTTCTTC
v_call: TRBV30; cdr3_length: 14; d_call: -; j_call: TRBJ2-5; clone_size: -; cdr3_aa: CAWSSITETAPQYF; cdr3_nt: TGTGCCTGGAGTAGTATAACAGAGACTGCCCCCCAGTACTTC
v_call: TRBV6-5; cdr3_length: 13; d_call: -; j_call: TRBJ1-1; clone_size: -; cdr3_aa: CASSKNWLGEAFF; cdr3_nt: TGTGCCAGCAGTAAAAACTGGCTGGGGGAAGCTTTCTTT
v_call: TRBV5-6; cdr3_length: 14; d_call: -; j_call: TRBJ2-2; clone_size: few; cdr3_aa: CASSPPFNTGELFF; cdr3_nt: TGTGCCAGCAGCCCACCCTTTAACACCGGGGAGCTGTTTTTT
v_call: TRBV6-5; cdr3_length: 15; d_call: -; j_call: TRBJ1-2; clone_size: few; cdr3_aa: CASSYSRGIGNGYTF; cdr3_nt: TGTGCCAGCAGTTACTCAAGGGGAATCGGGAATGGCTACACCTTC
v_call: TRBV18; cdr3_length: 14; d_call: -; j_call: TRBJ2-2; clone_size: few; cdr3_aa: CASSPPMGTGELFF; cdr3_nt: TGTGCCAGCTCACCACCAATGGGCACCGGGGAGCTGTTTTTT
v_call: TRBV4-3; cdr3_length: 15; d_call: -; j_call: TRBJ2-7; clone_size: few; cdr3_aa: CASSQETGGGYEQYF; cdr3_nt: TGCGCCAGCAGCCAAGAAACGGGGGGCGGCTACGAGCAGTACTTC
v_call: TRBV7-2; cdr3_length: 15; d_call: -; j_call: TRBJ2-1; clone_size: -; cdr3_aa: CASSLECTSSGEQFF; cdr3_nt: TGTGCCAGCAGCTTAGAGTGCACTTCCTCTGGGGAGCAGTTCTTC
v_call: TRBV30; cdr3_length: 14; d_call: -; j_call: TRBJ1-2; clone_size: -; cdr3_aa: CAWSTGGPLRGYTF; cdr3_nt: TGTGCCTGGAGTACGGGAGGACCTCTCCGGGGCTACACCTTC
v_call: TRBV6-1; cdr3_length: 12; d_call: -; j_call: TRBJ2-3; clone_size: -; cdr3_aa: CASSPYRDTQYF; cdr3_nt: TGTGCCAGCAGCCCTTACAGGGATACGCAGTATTTT
v_call: TRBV7-8; cdr3_length: 15; d_call: -; j_call: TRBJ2-5; clone_size: -; cdr3_aa: CASTHPGTRQETQYF; cdr3_nt: TGTGCCAGCACCCACCCCGGGACTCGACAAGAGACCCAGTACTTC
v_call: TRBV29-1; cdr3_length: 12; d_call: -; j_call: TRBJ1-1; clone_size: few; cdr3_aa: CSGGYRVNEAFF; cdr3_nt: TGCAGCGGGGGATACAGGGTTAATGAAGCTTTCTTT
v_call: TRBV5-1; cdr3_length: 15; d_call: -; j_call: TRBJ2-7; clone_size: -; cdr3_aa: CASSEGHGPSYEQYF; cdr3_nt: TGCGCCAGCAGCGAGGGACATGGGCCCTCCTACGAGCAGTACTTC
v_call: TRBV28; cdr3_length: 14; d_call: TRBD1; j_call: TRBJ2-3; clone_size: few; cdr3_aa: CASSLPTGVDTQYF; cdr3_nt: TGTGCCAGCAGTTTACCGACAGGGGTGGATACGCAGTATTTT
v_call: TRBV4-3; cdr3_length: 16; d_call: -; j_call: TRBJ2-3; clone_size: -; cdr3_aa: CASSQGWSANTDTQYF; cdr3_nt: TGCGCCAGCAGCCAAGGGTGGTCGGCCAACACAGATACGCAGTATTTT
v_call: TRBV5-6; cdr3_length: 16; d_call: -; j_call: TRBJ1-1; clone_size: -; cdr3_aa: CASRMIRAGPDTEAFF; cdr3_nt: TGTGCCAGTCGAATGATACGGGCAGGCCCTGACACTGAAGCTTTCTTT
v_call: TRBV7-9; cdr3_length: 15; d_call: -; j_call: TRBJ1-1; clone_size: few; cdr3_aa: CASSLASGMNTEAFF; cdr3_nt: TGTGCCAGCAGCTTAGCCTCGGGTATGAACACTGAAGCTTTCTTT
v_call: TRBV6-1; cdr3_length: 12; d_call: -; j_call: TRBJ2-5; clone_size: -; cdr3_aa: CAISETGETQYF; cdr3_nt: TGTGCCATCAGTGAGACGGGGGAGACCCAGTACTTC
v_call: TRBV5-4; cdr3_length: 13; d_call: -; j_call: TRBJ1-1; clone_size: -; cdr3_aa: CASSLEGNTEAFF; cdr3_nt: TGTGCCAGCAGCTTGGAAGGGAACACTGAAGCTTTCTTT
v_call: TRBV30; cdr3_length: 13; d_call: -; j_call: TRBJ1-4; clone_size: -; cdr3_aa: CAWSRGAREKLFF; cdr3_nt: TGTGCCTGGAGTAGGGGGGCGCGAGAAAAACTGTTTTTT
v_call: TRBV7-9; cdr3_length: 14; d_call: -; j_call: TRBJ1-2; clone_size: -; cdr3_aa: CASSLGHGVSGYTF; cdr3_nt: TGTGCCAGCAGCTTAGGTCACGGAGTCTCTGGCTACACCTTC
v_call: TRBV14; cdr3_length: 14; d_call: -; j_call: TRBJ2-1; clone_size: few; cdr3_aa: CASSPRDLIHEQFF; cdr3_nt: TGTGCCAGCAGCCCAAGGGACCTCATCCATGAGCAGTTCTTC
v_call: TRBV30; cdr3_length: 14; d_call: TRBD1; j_call: TRBJ1-2; clone_size: -; cdr3_aa: CAWSPGTGGRGYTF; cdr3_nt: TGTGCCTGGAGTCCTGGGACAGGGGGCCGAGGCTACACCTTC
v_call: TRBV15; cdr3_length: 14; d_call: -; j_call: TRBJ2-5; clone_size: few; cdr3_aa: CATSRDAKQETQYF; cdr3_nt: TGTGCCACCAGCAGAGATGCGAAGCAAGAGACCCAGTACTTC